This T cell receptor beta chain was recorded in a study of blood T cell repertoires in COVID-19. Study information: Sample material is recorded as cDNA or gDNA derived from T cells, B-cell-depleted T cells, or PBMCs.

In the original processing: Amplified reference gene primers provided the basis for estimating nucleated cell counts. TCRdb's copy holds only in-frame clones and misses some; the assay was immunoSEQ multiplex PCR. For V, J and clone size, that table is used; D and trimming come from the DNA. The sample shows approximately 220,000 clones, 85% to 90% of them seen only once. This clonotype originated in a man in his fifties or sixties with acute or convalescent COVID-19. The source material was peripheral blood.

In DNA, the CDR3 is TGTGCCTGGGAAAAAAATGTCGGCTACGAGCAGTACTTC. Translation gives CAWEKNVGYEQYF. This chain uses TRBV30 with TRBJ2-7; unclear D gene. Germline assignment: CDR1 GTSNPN and CDR2 SVGIG (reference sequence). The V end was cut by 5 bases, the J end by 3 bases, with 14 bases between. The CDR3 is 13 amino acids. Combining the CDR3 with reference TRBV30 and TRBJ2-7 gives the whole variable domain SQTIHQWPATLVQPVGSPLSLECTVEGTSNPNLYWYRQAAGRGLQLLFYSVGIGQISSEVPQNLSASRPQDRQFILSSKKLLLSDSGFYLCAWEKNVGYEQYFGPGTRLTVT.